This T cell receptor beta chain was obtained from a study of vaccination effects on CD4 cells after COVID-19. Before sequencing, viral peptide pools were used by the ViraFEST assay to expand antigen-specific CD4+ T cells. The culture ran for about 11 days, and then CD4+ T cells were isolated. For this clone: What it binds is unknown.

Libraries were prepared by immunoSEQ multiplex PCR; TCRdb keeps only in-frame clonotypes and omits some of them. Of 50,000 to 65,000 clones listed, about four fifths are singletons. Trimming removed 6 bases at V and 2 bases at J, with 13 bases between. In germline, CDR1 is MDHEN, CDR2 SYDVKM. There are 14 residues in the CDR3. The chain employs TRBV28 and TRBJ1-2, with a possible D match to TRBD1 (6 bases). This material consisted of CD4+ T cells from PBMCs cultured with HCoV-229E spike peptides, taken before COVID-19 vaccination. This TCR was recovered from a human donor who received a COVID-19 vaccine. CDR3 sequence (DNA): TGTGCCAGCAGCCGAGGGGGAGCAAACTATGGCTACACCTTC. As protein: CASSRGGANYGYTF.